Included here is one TCR beta chain sequence, with context. The data stem from a study of identifying expanded T cells in peripheral blood. Assay: immunoSEQ multiplex PCR; the TCRdb copy retains only in-frame clones and omits some. This sample carries 91,000 or so clones, more than 70% of them seen once, and the ten largest clones take 3.5% to 4.5%. Healthy donors had no documented immune events, such as infections, while sampled. CDR3 size: 15 residues. V dropped 4 bases and J dropped 3; count of bases not matched to a gene: 10. The germline V gene encodes CDR1 GTSNPN and CDR2 SVGIG (reference sequence).

The rearrangement uses TRBV30 and TRBJ2-5; 8 nucleotides align to TRBD1. Sequenced input: blood. This sequence was found in a person aged 18 to 75 in good health. CDR3 residues: CAWNQAGGSEETQYF. The CDR3 coding sequence is TGTGCCTGGAACCAGGCAGGGGGCAGCGAAGAGACCCAGTACTTC.